Listed below are T cell receptor beta chains from one sample, sequenced in a study of blood T cell repertoires in COVID-19. The table came from immunoSEQ multiplex PCR; TCRdb's copy has only in-frame clones and leaves some out. This table holds fewer than 250,000 clones, roughly 84% found once. Sequenced input: peripheral blood. The receptors were gathered from a woman aged 45-65 years with acute or convalescent COVID-19. Each CDR3 is given with its conserved first and last residue. The D gene is left open where the match is weak. Clone size is stated in some rows and not others, as once, few, many or a class when expanded.

clone size: few
J gene: TRBJ2-7
V gene: TRBV19
D gene: TRBD2
CDR3 protein: CASSVTSGTYEQYF
CDR3 DNA: TGTGCCAGTAGTGTGACTAGCGGAACCTACGAGCAGTACTTC

clone size: .
J gene: TRBJ1-1
V gene: TRBV28
D gene: .
CDR3 protein: CASSGGTNEAFF
CDR3 DNA: TGTGCCAGCAGTGGGGGGACGAATGAAGCTTTCTTT

clone size: few
J gene: TRBJ2-1
V gene: TRBV19
D gene: .
CDR3 protein: CASSISPPAGYNEQFF
CDR3 DNA: TGTGCCAGTAGTATATCACCACCGGCAGGGTACAATGAGCAGTTCTTC

clone size: .
J gene: TRBJ2-5
V gene: TRBV11-3
D gene: TRBD1
CDR3 protein: CASSTRDSQETQYF
CDR3 DNA: TGTGCCAGCAGCACCCGGGACAGTCAAGAGACCCAGTACTTC

clone size: many
J gene: TRBJ2-7
V gene: TRBV28
D gene: .
CDR3 protein: CASSGDEQYF
CDR3 DNA: TGTGCCAGCTCCGGGGACGAGCAGTACTTC

clone size: .
J gene: TRBJ2-1
V gene: TRBV6-5
D gene: .
CDR3 protein: CASSLTPGSEQFF
CDR3 DNA: TGTGCCAGCAGTTTGACACCTGGGAGTGAGCAGTTCTTC

clone size: .
J gene: TRBJ1-2
V gene: TRBV29-1
D gene: .
CDR3 protein: CSTPPDSYGYTF
CDR3 DNA: TGCAGCACTCCTCCCGACAGCTATGGCTACACCTTC

clone size: .
J gene: TRBJ2-1
V gene: TRBV30
D gene: .
CDR3 protein: CAWSVGRYNEQFF
CDR3 DNA: TGTGCCTGGAGTGTAGGGAGGTACAATGAGCAGTTCTTC

clone size: .
J gene: TRBJ1-6
V gene: TRBV4-2
D gene: .
CDR3 protein: CASSLTALVNSPLHF
CDR3 DNA: TGTGCCAGCAGCCTGACAGCTCTCGTTAATTCACCCCTCCACTTT

clone size: few
J gene: TRBJ1-5
V gene: TRBV7-2
D gene: TRBD1
CDR3 protein: CASSLGGTGVYNNQPQHF
CDR3 DNA: TGTGCCAGCAGCTTAGGAGGGACAGGGGTGTATAACAATCAGCCCCAGCATTTT

clone size: .
J gene: TRBJ1-6
V gene: TRBV28
D gene: TRBD1
CDR3 protein: CASSPGQGAWSPLHF
CDR3 DNA: TGTGCCAGCAGTCCCGGACAGGGGGCTTGGTCACCCCTCCACTTT

clone size: .
J gene: TRBJ2-5
V gene: TRBV7-6
D gene: TRBD1
CDR3 protein: CASSYRTGDETQYF
CDR3 DNA: TGTGCCAGCAGCTACCGGACAGGGGATGAGACCCAGTACTTC

clone size: .
J gene: TRBJ2-7
V gene: TRBV28
D gene: .
CDR3 protein: CASSFNYEQYF
CDR3 DNA: TGTGCCAGCAGTTTCAACTACGAGCAGTACTTC

clone size: .
J gene: TRBJ1-4
V gene: TRBV27
D gene: TRBD1
CDR3 protein: CASRRQGGNNEKLFF
CDR3 DNA: TGTGCCAGCAGACGACAGGGGGGTAATAATGAAAAACTGTTTTTT

clone size: .
J gene: TRBJ2-1
V gene: TRBV30
D gene: TRBD1
CDR3 protein: CAWGPGQGAFNEQFF
CDR3 DNA: TGTGCCTGGGGTCCGGGACAGGGGGCATTCAATGAGCAGTTCTTC

clone size: few
J gene: TRBJ2-7
V gene: TRBV7-2
D gene: TRBD1
CDR3 protein: CASSLSEGQGSYEQYF
CDR3 DNA: TGTGCCAGCAGCTTATCCGAGGGACAGGGATCCTACGAGCAGTACTTC

clone size: .
J gene: TRBJ2-3
V gene: TRBV7-2
D gene: TRBD2
CDR3 protein: CASSRSSGSTDTQYF
CDR3 DNA: TGTGCCAGCAGCCGCTCTAGCGGGAGCACAGATACGCAGTATTTT

clone size: .
J gene: TRBJ2-1
V gene: TRBV4-3
D gene: .
CDR3 protein: CASSQRDFQSYNEQFF
CDR3 DNA: TGCGCCAGCAGCCAGAGGGACTTTCAGTCCTACAATGAGCAGTTCTTC

clone size: .
J gene: TRBJ1-2
V gene: TRBV30
D gene: TRBD1
CDR3 protein: CAWSRTGLEGYTF
CDR3 DNA: TGTGCCTGGAGTAGGACAGGGCTTGAGGGCTACACCTTC

clone size: .
J gene: TRBJ2-2
V gene: TRBV2
D gene: .
CDR3 protein: CASSEAPIGGTGELFF
CDR3 DNA: TGTGCCAGCAGTGAAGCCCCCATCGGTGGCACCGGGGAGCTGTTTTTT

clone size: .
J gene: TRBJ2-7
V gene: TRBV11-2
D gene: TRBD1
CDR3 protein: CASARDRGAYEQYF
CDR3 DNA: TGTGCCAGCGCCCGGGACAGGGGAGCCTACGAGCAGTACTTC

clone size: .
J gene: TRBJ1-5
V gene: TRBV19
D gene: .
CDR3 protein: CASSIVSGGNQPQHF
CDR3 DNA: TGTGCCAGTAGTATAGTATCAGGGGGCAATCAGCCCCAGCATTTT

clone size: .
J gene: TRBJ1-4
V gene: TRBV7-9
D gene: TRBD1
CDR3 protein: CASSLATGVREKLFF
CDR3 DNA: TGTGCCAGCAGCTTAGCTACAGGGGTTCGCGAAAAACTGTTTTTT

clone size: .
J gene: TRBJ2-1
V gene: TRBV6-6
D gene: TRBD2
CDR3 protein: CASSPWSYQRGLMNEQFF
CDR3 DNA: TGTGCCAGCAGTCCTTGGTCTTACCAGCGGGGATTGATGAATGAGCAGTTCTTC

clone size: once
J gene: TRBJ2-1
V gene: TRBV28
D gene: TRBD2
CDR3 protein: CASTKRGLGLGGSYNEQFF
CDR3 DNA: TGTGCCAGCACCAAAAGAGGATTGGGACTAGGGGGCTCCTACAATGAGCAGTTCTTC

clone size: .
J gene: TRBJ2-6
V gene: TRBV4-2
D gene: .
CDR3 protein: CASSQEPVYSGANVLTF
CDR3 DNA: TGTGCCAGCAGCCAAGAACCGGTCTACTCTGGGGCCAACGTCCTGACTTTC

clone size: .
J gene: TRBJ1-2
V gene: TRBV25-1
D gene: .
CDR3 protein: CASSVTGRGHGYTF
CDR3 DNA: TGTGCCAGCAGTGTAACAGGGAGGGGTCATGGCTACACCTTC

clone size: .
J gene: TRBJ1-6
V gene: TRBV7-9
D gene: .
CDR3 protein: CASSLGNYNSPLHF
CDR3 DNA: TGTGCCAGCAGTCTCGGGAATTATAATTCACCCCTCCACTTT

clone size: .
J gene: TRBJ1-6
V gene: TRBV9
D gene: TRBD1
CDR3 protein: CASSRDRGLSPLHF
CDR3 DNA: TGTGCCAGCAGCCGAGACAGGGGGCTATCACCCCTCCACTTT

clone size: .
J gene: TRBJ2-7
V gene: TRBV7-2
D gene: .
CDR3 protein: CASSLRGEQYF
CDR3 DNA: TGTGCCAGCAGCTTACGAGGCGAGCAGTACTTC

clone size: .
J gene: TRBJ1-2
V gene: TRBV4-3
D gene: TRBD1
CDR3 protein: CASSQDRGGGYTF
CDR3 DNA: TGCGCCAGCAGCCAGGACAGGGGAGGTGGCTACACCTTC

clone size: .
J gene: TRBJ2-1
V gene: TRBV2
D gene: .
CDR3 protein: CASSEWAAEQFF
CDR3 DNA: TGTGCCAGCAGTGAATGGGCTGCTGAGCAGTTCTTC

clone size: .
J gene: TRBJ2-2
V gene: TRBV28
D gene: .
CDR3 protein: CASSSTSTPNGELFF
CDR3 DNA: TGTGCCAGCAGTTCTACGAGCACCCCCAACGGGGAGCTGTTTTTT

clone size: .
J gene: TRBJ2-3
V gene: TRBV7-2
D gene: TRBD1
CDR3 protein: CASSLDRGQDTQYF
CDR3 DNA: TGTGCCAGCAGCTTGGACAGGGGGCAAGATACGCAGTATTTT

clone size: .
J gene: TRBJ1-6
V gene: TRBV6-1
D gene: .
CDR3 protein: CASSESRGDQNSPLHF
CDR3 DNA: TGTGCCAGCAGTGAGAGTCGGGGGGACCAGAATTCACCCCTCCACTTT

clone size: .
J gene: TRBJ1-3
V gene: TRBV19
D gene: .
CDR3 protein: CASSILPLAGSGNTIYF
CDR3 DNA: TGTGCCAGTAGTATTCTCCCTTTAGCGGGCTCTGGAAACACCATATATTTT

clone size: .
J gene: TRBJ1-5
V gene: TRBV15
D gene: TRBD1
CDR3 protein: CATTVGLTGGGQPQHF
CDR3 DNA: TGTGCCACCACCGTAGGTTTGACAGGGGGGGGACAGCCCCAGCATTTT

clone size: .
J gene: TRBJ1-4
V gene: TRBV28
D gene: TRBD1
CDR3 protein: CASSAGTGTRGLFF
CDR3 DNA: TGTGCCAGCAGCGCTGGGACAGGGACGCGAGGACTGTTTTTT

clone size: once
J gene: TRBJ1-5
V gene: TRBV19
D gene: .
CDR3 protein: CASSIGRVGEQPQHF
CDR3 DNA: TGTGCCAGTAGTATTGGCAGGGTAGGGGAACAGCCCCAGCATTTT

clone size: once
J gene: TRBJ1-2
V gene: TRBV2
D gene: .
CDR3 protein: CASSGGGENYGYTF
CDR3 DNA: TGTGCCAGCAGTGGTGGCGGGGAGAACTATGGCTACACCTTC

clone size: few
J gene: TRBJ1-2
V gene: TRBV27
D gene: .
CDR3 protein: CASSLDVAQYGYTF
CDR3 DNA: TGTGCCAGCAGTCTCGACGTAGCCCAGTATGGCTACACCTTC

clone size: .
J gene: TRBJ1-1
V gene: TRBV18
D gene: TRBD1
CDR3 protein: CASSVDRGSTEAFF
CDR3 DNA: TGTGCCAGCTCAGTTGACAGGGGGAGCACTGAAGCTTTCTTT

clone size: .
J gene: TRBJ1-2
V gene: TRBV19
D gene: TRBD1
CDR3 protein: CASSVDRGGGYGYTF
CDR3 DNA: TGTGCCAGTAGTGTCGACAGGGGAGGCGGCTATGGCTACACCTTC